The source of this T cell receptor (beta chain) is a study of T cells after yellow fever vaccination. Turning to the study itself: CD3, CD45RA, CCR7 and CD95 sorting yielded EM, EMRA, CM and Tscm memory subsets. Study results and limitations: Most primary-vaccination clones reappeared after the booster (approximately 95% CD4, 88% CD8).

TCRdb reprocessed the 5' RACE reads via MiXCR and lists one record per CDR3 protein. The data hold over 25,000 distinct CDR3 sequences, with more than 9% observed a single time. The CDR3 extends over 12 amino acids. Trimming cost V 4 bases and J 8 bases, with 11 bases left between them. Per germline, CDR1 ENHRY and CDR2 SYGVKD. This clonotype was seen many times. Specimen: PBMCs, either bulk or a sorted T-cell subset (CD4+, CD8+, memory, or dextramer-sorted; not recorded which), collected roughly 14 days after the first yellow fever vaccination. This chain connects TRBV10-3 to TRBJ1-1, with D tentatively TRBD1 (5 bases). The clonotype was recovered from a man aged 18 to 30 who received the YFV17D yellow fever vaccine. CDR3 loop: CAISGQNTEAFF. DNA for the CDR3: TGTGCCATCAGTGGACAGAATACCGAAGCTTTCTTT.